This T cell receptor (beta chain) derives from a study of response to subunit inactivated influenza vaccine. TCRdb analysed the RT-PCR reads with MiXCR anew, one entry per CDR3 protein. Among 630,000 or so distinct CDR3 sequences, approximately 14% were seen once, and the ten largest hold more than 9%. CDR1 SGHAT and CDR2 FQNNGV come from the germline V gene. This CDR3 has 12 amino acids. The germline V and J ends were trimmed by 5 bases and 3 bases, with 7 bases remaining between them. The sequence was collected from a man aged 45-65 years who received an inactivated influenza vaccine. Here the sequenced sample was PBMCs from blood, taken 11 to 12 days after vaccination. The rearrangement joins TRBV11-2 to TRBJ2-5; D not resolved. DNA of the CDR3: TGTGCCAGCAGCGCCCAGAAAGAGACCCAGTACTTC. Protein sequence: CASSAQKETQYF.